This TCR beta chain was identified in a study of regulatory T cells in long-lasting Graves disease. Combining iRepertoire HTBI primers with Arm-PCR of CDR3 regions, the authors built TCR beta libraries. How the authors handled the data: Identification of gene segments yielded 60 or so TRBV and 14 TRBJ across samples. TCRdb itself ran the multiplex PCR reads through MiXCR, one entry per CDR3 protein. TCRdb, not the original authors, processed these V and J calls. The table records hundreds of thousands of distinct CDR3 sequences, about 22% of them present only once. Regarding the study as a whole: When disease was persistent, TRBV28, TRBJ1-2 and TRBJ2-5 were the favored segments.

The CDR3 runs to 17 residues. Germline CDR1 reads MNHEY; CDR2 reads SVGEGT. Trimming pared 6 bases from V and 2 bases from J, leaving 22 bases between. As to this clonotype: The antigen remains undetermined.

Specified time point: persistent/refractory GD, antithyroid drugs over 5 years with positive TRAb. The TCR library was made from RNA extracted from PBMCs. The sample here was peripheral blood mononuclear cells (PBMCs), taken when the disease was refractory, from a patient treated with antithyroid drugs. This sequence was found in a female donor with Graves disease. This chain joins TRBV6-2 or TRBV6-3 and TRBJ2-5; D gene ambiguous. The CDR3 DNA sequence: TGTGCCAGCAGCATTAGTACGCCTTACGAAACACAAGAGACCCAGTACTTC. Translation gives CASSISTPYETQETQYF.